A single sample is the source of the 17 T cell receptor beta chains below, sequenced in a study of tumor-infiltrating lymphocytes in oesophageal squamous cell carcinoma. TCRdb passed the PCR reads through MiXCR, listing each CDR3 protein once. The sample lists some 15,000 distinct CDR3 sequences; around 56% were seen once. The specimen was esophageal tumor tissue. Receptors were obtained from a female donor with esophageal squamous cell carcinoma.

This clonotype was seen ten or more times. CDR3 in amino acids: CASSLTGAYGYTF. The CDR3 DNA follows: TGTGCCAGCAGCTTAACAGGGGCCTATGGCTACACCTTC. The chain employs TRBV5-5 and TRBJ1-2, with 7 bases that match TRBD1. Germline CDR1 SGHKS, CDR2 YYEKEE (reference sequence). The CDR3 covers 13 residues. Losses at the gene ends were 2 bases for V and 4 bases for J; bases not matched to a gene: 2. Combining the CDR3 with reference TRBV5-5 and TRBJ1-2 gives the whole variable domain DAGVTQSPTHLIKTRGQQVTLRCSPISGHKSVSWYQQVLGQGPQFIFQYYEKEERGRGNFPDRFSARQFPNYSSELNVNALLLGDSALYLCASSLTGAYGYTFGSGTRLTVV.

The V call is TRBV28, the J call TRBJ2-7; D possibly corresponds to TRBD1 (6 bases). The J call is in doubt because the DNA end fits TRBJ1-2 better. The CDR3 runs to 14 residues. In germline, CDR1 is MDHEN, CDR2 SYDVKM. This chain's CDR3 is CASGRGGSNYGYTF. In DNA form, the CDR3 reads TGTGCCAGCGGAAGGGGGGGGTCCAACTATGGCTACACCTTC.

The CDR3 DNA is TGCGCCAGCAGCCGCACAGCAACGGGTGAGCAGTTCTTC. It codes for CASSRTATGEQFF. The genes are TRBV4-1 and TRBJ2-1; D ambiguous. CDR1 and CDR2 from the germline V gene are MGHRA and YSYEKL. The V end lost 4 bases, the J end lost 9 bases, and 13 bases lay between the germline ends. CDR3 length equals 13 residues.

This rearrangement joins TRBV11-2 to TRBJ2-3; D not resolved. Germline V CDR1 and CDR2: SGHAT, FQNNGV. Trimming took 3 bases from V and 2 from J, leaving 9 bases between them. The CDR3 runs to 14 residues. For the CDR3, the DNA is TGTGCCAGCAGCTTTAGGTCTGTCACAGATACGCAGTATTTT. Translation: CASSFRSVTDTQYF.

By sample share, this clonotype is medium-sized. A clone one base away is much larger, so this may be a read error. The V call is TRBV7-2, the J call TRBJ2-7; TRBD2 matches at 10 bases. V dropped 5 bases and J dropped 7; count of bases not matched to a gene: 11. The CDR3 has 15 amino acids. CDR1 and CDR2 (germline): SGHTA, FQGNSA. CDR3 in amino acids: CASSVTSGVNNEQYF. CDR3 coding DNA: TGTGCCAGCAGCGTCACTAGCGGGGTTAACAATGAGCAGTACTTC.

The chain couples TRBV6-5 to TRBJ2-5, with TRBD2 identical over 7 bases. The J call may be mistaken, given a closer DNA end match to TRBJ2-1. This CDR3 region has 21 residues. Germline V gene data show CDR1 as MNHEY and CDR2 as SVGAGI. Here the CDR3 reads CASSDDLGIYSTSAQDNEQFF. CDR3 DNA sequence: TGTGCCAGCAGTGATGATCTAGGGATCTACTCCACTAGCGCACAAGACAATGAGCAGTTCTTC.

In this sample, this clonotype turned up many times. The V call is TRBV5-6, the J call TRBJ1-1; weak D call: TRBD1 (6 bases). From germline, CDR1 is SGHDT and CDR2 YYEEEE. V was clipped by 0 bases and J by 11 bases, with 11 bases between them. CDR3 length equals 12 residues. The CDR3, as DNA: TGTGCCAGCAGCTTGGGGGGGACAAGGGCTTTCTTT. Its protein is CASSLGGTRAFF.

This rearrangement joins TRBV7-2 to TRBJ2-4; 7 bases fit TRBD2. The J call may be in error: the DNA end matches TRBJ2-1 better. Germline CDR1 is SGHTA and CDR2 is FQGNSA. The CDR3 loop spans 14 amino acids. CDR3 region: CASSTVGLVNEQFF. The CDR3 coding sequence is TGTGCCAGCAGCACAGTCGGACTAGTAAATGAGCAGTTCTTC.

As regards this clonotype: The DNA is omitted, as the CDR3 cannot be located on it reliably, and the CDR3 follows TCRdb's listing. The chain uses TRBV12-5 and TRBJ2-6; the table's D call, TRBD1, has no DNA check behind it. Germline V gene sequence: CDR1 LGHNT, CDR2 FRNRAP. The CDR3 region is 16 residues in length, termini included. This chain's CDR3 is CASVIRDRGWGAVLRF.

This rearrangement joins TRBV7-8 to TRBJ1-1; no firm D call. CDR1 SGHVS and CDR2 FQNEAQ come from the germline V gene. The CDR3 extends over 17 amino acids. Trimming shortened V by 0 bases and J by 0 bases, and 14 bases separated the two germline ends. Here the CDR3 reads CASSLARRETVNTEAFF. CDR3 bases: TGTGCCAGCAGCTTAGCGCGAAGGGAAACAGTGAACACTGAAGCTTTCTTT.

The genes are TRBV6-1 and TRBJ2-1, with 11 bases matching TRBD2. Losses at the gene ends were 2 bases for V and 0 bases for J; bases not matched to a gene: 12. Germline V lookup: CDR1 MNHNS, CDR2 SASEGT. This CDR3 has 20 residues. CDR3 protein: CASSESVTSGIRSSYNEQFF. CDR3 coding DNA: TGTGCCAGCAGTGAATCCGTGACTAGCGGGATCCGGAGCTCCTACAATGAGCAGTTCTTC.

This clonotype was counted at least ten times. The CDR3 DNA reads as TGTGCCAGCAGACGGGACGGTAGCACAGATACGCAGTATTTT. Translated: CASRRDGSTDTQYF. V gene TRBV28 combines with J gene TRBJ2-3; D may match TRBD1 or TRBD2 (5 bases each). V lost 6 bases and J 0 bases, leaving 10 bases between the germline ends. In germline, CDR1 is MDHEN, CDR2 SYDVKM. This CDR3 is built from 14 residues.

This clonotype was detected once. The V call is TRBV7-3, the J call TRBJ1-1; TRBD1 matches 8 bases. The CDR3 contains 13 residues. The trim removed 5 bases at V and 3 bases at J, leaving 2 bases unmatched. Germline CDR1 reads SGHTA; CDR2 reads FQGTGA. The CDR3 nucleotides read TGTGCCAGCAGCAAACAGGGGGACACTGAAGCTTTCTTT. This encodes CASSKQGDTEAFF.

This chain joins TRBV7-2 and TRBJ2-1; 8 positions agree with TRBD2. This CDR3 has 14 residues. The germline CDR1 and CDR2 sequences are SGHTA and FQGNSA. Trimming cost V 5 bases and J 3 bases; bases outside gene matches: 3. The CDR3 sequence: CASSRGLGYNEQFF. In DNA form, the CDR3 reads TGTGCCAGCAGCAGGGGACTAGGCTACAATGAGCAGTTCTTC.

In its sample, this clonotype was seen a few times. In nucleotides, the CDR3 is TGTGCCAGCAGCCCACGTGACAATTCCTACGAGCAGTACTTC. This sequence encodes CASSPRDNSYEQYF. This sequence joins TRBV7-8 and TRBJ2-7; D remains unclear. The CDR3 consists of 14 residues. The germline V and J ends were trimmed by 5 bases and 1 base, with 12 bases remaining between them. Germline V CDR1 and CDR2: SGHVS, FQNEAQ.

For this clonotype: The conserved phenylalanine or tryptophan is not found at the CDR3 terminus, so this likely reflects a read error. No DNA is shown, since the ends of the CDR3 on it are uncertain; the CDR3 is the one TCRdb lists. The chain has TRBV11-2 and TRBJ2-7; the tabulated D call, TRBD2, remains unverified against the DNA. Ends included, the CDR3 has 13 residues. The germline gives CDR1 SGHAT, CDR2 FQNNGV. This CDR3 reads CASSLKGPNTFGS.

The chain joins TRBV12-3 or TRBV12-4 to TRBJ1-1; D ambiguous. Trimming took 3 bases from V and 5 from J, leaving 10 bases between them. The CDR3 contains 13 residues. CDR3 sequence (DNA): TGTGCCAGCAGTTTTAATGCCGGAACTGAAGCTTTCTTT. Translating gives CASSFNAGTEAFF.